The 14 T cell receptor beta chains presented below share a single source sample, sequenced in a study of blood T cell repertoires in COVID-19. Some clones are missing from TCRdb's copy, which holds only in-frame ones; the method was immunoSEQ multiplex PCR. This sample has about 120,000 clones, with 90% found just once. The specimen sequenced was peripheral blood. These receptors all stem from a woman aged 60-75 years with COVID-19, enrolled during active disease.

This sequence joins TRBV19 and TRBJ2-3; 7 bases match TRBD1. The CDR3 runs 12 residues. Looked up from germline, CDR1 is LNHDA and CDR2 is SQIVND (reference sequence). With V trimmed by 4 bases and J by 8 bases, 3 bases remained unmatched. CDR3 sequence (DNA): TGTGCCAGTAGTACAGGGGGAGTTACGCAGTATTTT. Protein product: CASSTGGVTQYF. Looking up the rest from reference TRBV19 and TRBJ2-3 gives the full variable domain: DGGITQSPKYLFRKEGQNVTLSCEQNLNHDAMYWYRQDPGQGLRLIYYSQIVNDFQKGDIAEGYSVSREKKESFPLTVTSAQKNPTAFYLCASSTGGVTQYFGPGTRLTVL.

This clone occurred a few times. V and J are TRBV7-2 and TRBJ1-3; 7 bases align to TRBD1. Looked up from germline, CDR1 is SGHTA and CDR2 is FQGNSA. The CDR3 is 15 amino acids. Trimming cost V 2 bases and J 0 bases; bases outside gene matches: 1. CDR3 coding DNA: TGTGCCAGCAGCTTAAGGACAGGCTCTGGAAACACCATATATTTT. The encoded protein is CASSLRTGSGNTIYF. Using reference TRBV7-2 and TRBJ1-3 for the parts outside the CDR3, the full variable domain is GAGVSQSPSNKVTEKGKDVELRCDPISGHTALYWYRQSLGQGLEFLIYFQGNSAPDKSGLPSDRFSAERTGGSVSTLTIQRTQQEDSAVYLCASSLRTGSGNTIYFGEGSWLTVV.

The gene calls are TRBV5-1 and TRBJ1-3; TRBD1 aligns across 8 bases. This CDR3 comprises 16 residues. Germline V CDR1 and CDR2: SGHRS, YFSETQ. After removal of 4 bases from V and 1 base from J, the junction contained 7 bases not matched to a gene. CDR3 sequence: CASSQGQGGSGNTIYF. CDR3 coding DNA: TGCGCCAGCAGCCAAGGACAGGGAGGGTCTGGAAACACCATATATTTT.

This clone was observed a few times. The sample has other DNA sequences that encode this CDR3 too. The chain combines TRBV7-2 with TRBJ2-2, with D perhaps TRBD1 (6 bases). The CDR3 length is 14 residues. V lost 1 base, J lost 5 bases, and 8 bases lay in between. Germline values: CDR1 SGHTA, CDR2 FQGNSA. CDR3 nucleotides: TGTGCCAGCAGCTTAGGGCAGGGGACCGGGGAGCTGTTTTTT. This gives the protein CASSLGQGTGELFF.

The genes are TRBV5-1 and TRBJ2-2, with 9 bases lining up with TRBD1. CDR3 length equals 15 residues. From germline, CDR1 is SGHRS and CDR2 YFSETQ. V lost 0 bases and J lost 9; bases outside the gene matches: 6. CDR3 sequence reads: CASSLGDRVYRELFF. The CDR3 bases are TGCGCCAGCAGCTTGGGGGACAGGGTTTATCGGGAGCTGTTTTTT.

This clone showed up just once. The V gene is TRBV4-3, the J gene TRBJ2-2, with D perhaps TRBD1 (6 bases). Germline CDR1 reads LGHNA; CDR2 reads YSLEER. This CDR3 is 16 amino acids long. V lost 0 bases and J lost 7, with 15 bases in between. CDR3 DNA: TGCGCCAGCAGCCAAGATATAAACAGGGTTATCGGGGAGCTGTTTTTT. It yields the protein CASSQDINRVIGELFF.

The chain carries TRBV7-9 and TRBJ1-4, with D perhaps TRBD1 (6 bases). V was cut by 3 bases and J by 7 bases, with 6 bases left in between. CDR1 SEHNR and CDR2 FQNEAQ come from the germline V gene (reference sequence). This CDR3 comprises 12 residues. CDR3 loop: CASSFRGEKLFF. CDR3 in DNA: TGTGCCAGCAGCTTCAGGGGTGAAAAACTGTTTTTT. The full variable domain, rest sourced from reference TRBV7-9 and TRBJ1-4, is DTGVSQNPRHKITKRGQNVTFRCDPISEHNRLYWYRQTLGQGPEFLTYFQNEAQLEKSRLLSDRFSAERPKGSFSTLEIQRTEQGDSAMYLCASSFRGEKLFFGSGTQLSVL.

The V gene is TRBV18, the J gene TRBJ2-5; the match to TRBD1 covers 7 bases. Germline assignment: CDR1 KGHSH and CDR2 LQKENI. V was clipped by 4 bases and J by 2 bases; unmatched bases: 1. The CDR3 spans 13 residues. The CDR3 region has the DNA TGTGCCAGCTCACGACAGGGTCAAGAGACCCAGTACTTC. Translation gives CASSRQGQETQYF.

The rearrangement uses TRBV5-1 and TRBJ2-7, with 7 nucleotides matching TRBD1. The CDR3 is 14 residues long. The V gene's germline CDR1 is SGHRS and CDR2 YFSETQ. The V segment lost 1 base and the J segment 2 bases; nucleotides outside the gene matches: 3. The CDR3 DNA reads TGCGCCAGCAGCTTGTCAGGGGGTACCTACGAGCAGTACTTC. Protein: CASSLSGGTYEQYF.

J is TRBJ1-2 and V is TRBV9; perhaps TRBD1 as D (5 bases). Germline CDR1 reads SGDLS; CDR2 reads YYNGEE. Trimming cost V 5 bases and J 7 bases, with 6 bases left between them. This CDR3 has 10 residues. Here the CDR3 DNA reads TGTGCCAGCAGGGGGCTTGGCTACACCTTC. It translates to CASRGLGYTF.

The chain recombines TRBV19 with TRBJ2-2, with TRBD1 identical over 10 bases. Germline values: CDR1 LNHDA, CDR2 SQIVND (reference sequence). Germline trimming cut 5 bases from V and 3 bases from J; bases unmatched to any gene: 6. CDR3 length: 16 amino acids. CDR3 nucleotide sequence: TGTGCCAGTAGTGTGGACAGGGGGAAAGACACCGGGGAGCTGTTTTTT. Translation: CASSVDRGKDTGELFF.

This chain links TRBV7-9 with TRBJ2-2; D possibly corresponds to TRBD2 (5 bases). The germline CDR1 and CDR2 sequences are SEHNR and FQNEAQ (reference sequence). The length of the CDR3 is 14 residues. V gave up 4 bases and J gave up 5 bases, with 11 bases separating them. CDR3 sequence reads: CASSSIARTGELFF. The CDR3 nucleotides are TGTGCCAGCAGCTCGATAGCGAGGACCGGGGAGCTGTTTTTT.

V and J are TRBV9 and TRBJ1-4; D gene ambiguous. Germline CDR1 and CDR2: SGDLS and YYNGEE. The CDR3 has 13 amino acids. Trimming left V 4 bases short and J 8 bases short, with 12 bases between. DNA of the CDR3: TGTGCCAGCAGCCGAGGTTTTGGGGAAAAACTGTTTTTT. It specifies CASSRGFGEKLFF.

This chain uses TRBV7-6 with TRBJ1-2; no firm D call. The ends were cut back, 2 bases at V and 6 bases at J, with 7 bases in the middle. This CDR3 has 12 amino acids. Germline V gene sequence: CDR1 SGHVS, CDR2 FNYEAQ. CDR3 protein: CASSLSGDGYTF. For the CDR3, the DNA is TGTGCCAGCAGCTTATCGGGTGATGGCTACACCTTC.